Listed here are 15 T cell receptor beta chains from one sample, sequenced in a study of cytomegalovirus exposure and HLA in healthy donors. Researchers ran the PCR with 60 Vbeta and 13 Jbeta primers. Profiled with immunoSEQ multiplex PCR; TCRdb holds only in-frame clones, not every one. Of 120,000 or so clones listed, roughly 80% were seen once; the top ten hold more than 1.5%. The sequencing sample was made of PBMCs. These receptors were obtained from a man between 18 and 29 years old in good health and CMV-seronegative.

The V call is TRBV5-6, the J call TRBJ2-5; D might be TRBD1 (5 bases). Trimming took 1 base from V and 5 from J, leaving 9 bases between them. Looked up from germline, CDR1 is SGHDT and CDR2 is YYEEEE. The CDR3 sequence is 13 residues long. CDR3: CASSLSRVETQYF. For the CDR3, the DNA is TGTGCCAGCAGCTTGAGCAGGGTGGAGACCCAGTACTTC. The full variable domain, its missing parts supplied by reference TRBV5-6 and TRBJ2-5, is DAGVTQSPTHLIKTRGQQVTLRCSPKSGHDTVSWYQQALGQGPQFIFQYYEEEERQRGNFPDRFSGHQFPNYSSELNVNALLLGDSALYLCASSLSRVETQYFGPGTRLLVL.

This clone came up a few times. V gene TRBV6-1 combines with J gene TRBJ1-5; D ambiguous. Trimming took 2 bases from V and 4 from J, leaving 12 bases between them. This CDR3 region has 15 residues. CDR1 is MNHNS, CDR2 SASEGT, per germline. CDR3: CASSEIRGKNQPQHF. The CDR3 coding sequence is TGTGCCAGCAGTGAAATAAGAGGCAAGAATCAGCCCCAGCATTTT.

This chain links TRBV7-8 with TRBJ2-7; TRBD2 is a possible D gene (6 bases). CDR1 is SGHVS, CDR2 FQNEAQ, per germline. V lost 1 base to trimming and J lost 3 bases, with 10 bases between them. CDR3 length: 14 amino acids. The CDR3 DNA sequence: TGTGCCAGCAGCTTAGGGAGGGCCGTCTACGAGCAGTACTTC. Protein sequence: CASSLGRAVYEQYF.

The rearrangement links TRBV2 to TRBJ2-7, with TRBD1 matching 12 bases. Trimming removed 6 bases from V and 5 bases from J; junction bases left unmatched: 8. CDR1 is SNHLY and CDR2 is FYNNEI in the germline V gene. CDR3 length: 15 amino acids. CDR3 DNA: TGTGCCAGCAGCACTACCGGGACAGGGGGCCACGAGCAGTACTTC. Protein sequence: CASSTTGTGGHEQYF.

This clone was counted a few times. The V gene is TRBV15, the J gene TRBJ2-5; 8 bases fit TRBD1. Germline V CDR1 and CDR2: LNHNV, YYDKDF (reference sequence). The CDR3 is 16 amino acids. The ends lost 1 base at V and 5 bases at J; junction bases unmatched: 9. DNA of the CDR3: TGTGCCACCAGCAGAGCATACAGGGGGAAGAAGGAGACCCAGTACTTC. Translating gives CATSRAYRGKKETQYF.

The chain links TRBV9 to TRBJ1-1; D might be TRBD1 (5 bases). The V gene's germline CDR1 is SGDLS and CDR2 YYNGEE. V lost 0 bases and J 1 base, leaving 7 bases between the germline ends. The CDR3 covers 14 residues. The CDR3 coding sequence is TGTGCCAGCAGCGTAGGGGGCTCGAACACTGAAGCTTTCTTT. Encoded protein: CASSVGGSNTEAFF.

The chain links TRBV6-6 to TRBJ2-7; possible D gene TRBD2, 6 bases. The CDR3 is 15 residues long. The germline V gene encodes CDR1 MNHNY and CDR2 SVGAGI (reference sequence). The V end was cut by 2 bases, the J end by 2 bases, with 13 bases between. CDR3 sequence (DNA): TGTGCCAGCAGTTACGGGGAGGTGGCAGCCTACGAGCAGTACTTC. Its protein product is CASSYGEVAAYEQYF.

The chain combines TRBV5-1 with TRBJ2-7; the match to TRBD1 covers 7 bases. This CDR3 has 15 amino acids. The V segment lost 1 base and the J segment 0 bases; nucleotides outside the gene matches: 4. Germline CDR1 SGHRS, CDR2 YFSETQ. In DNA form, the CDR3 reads TGCGCCAGCAGCTTGCTGGGACAGAGCTCCTACGAGCAGTACTTC. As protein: CASSLLGQSSYEQYF.

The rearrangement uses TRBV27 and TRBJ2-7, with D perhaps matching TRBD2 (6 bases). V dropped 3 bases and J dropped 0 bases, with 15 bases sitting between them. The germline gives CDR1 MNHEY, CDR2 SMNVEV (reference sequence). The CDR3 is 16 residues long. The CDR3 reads CASSFSWGDSSYEQYF. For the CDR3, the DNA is TGTGCCAGCAGTTTTTCCTGGGGGGACTCCTCCTACGAGCAGTACTTC.

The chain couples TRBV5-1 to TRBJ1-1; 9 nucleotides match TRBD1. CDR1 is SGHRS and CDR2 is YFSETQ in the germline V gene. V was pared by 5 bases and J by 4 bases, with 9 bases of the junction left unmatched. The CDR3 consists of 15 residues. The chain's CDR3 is CASRLPGQGSTEAFF. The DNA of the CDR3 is TGCGCCAGCAGACTACCGGGACAGGGAAGCACTGAAGCTTTCTTT.

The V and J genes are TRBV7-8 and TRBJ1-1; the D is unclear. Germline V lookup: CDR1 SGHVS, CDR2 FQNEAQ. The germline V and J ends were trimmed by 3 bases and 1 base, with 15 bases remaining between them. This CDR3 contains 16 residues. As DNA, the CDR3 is TGTGCCAGCAGCTTGAGGCATTCGGGAGGGAACACTGAAGCTTTCTTT. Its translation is CASSLRHSGGNTEAFF.

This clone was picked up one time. The CDR3 region has the DNA TGTGCCAGCAGCTATGGGACAGGTTTAAACATTCAGTACTTC. Its protein product is CASSYGTGLNIQYF. The J gene is TRBJ2-4, the V gene TRBV2; 8 nucleotides line up with TRBD1. The V segment lost 6 bases and the J segment 6 bases; nucleotides outside the gene matches: 7. The CDR3 extends over 14 amino acids. Germline assignment: CDR1 SNHLY and CDR2 FYNNEI.

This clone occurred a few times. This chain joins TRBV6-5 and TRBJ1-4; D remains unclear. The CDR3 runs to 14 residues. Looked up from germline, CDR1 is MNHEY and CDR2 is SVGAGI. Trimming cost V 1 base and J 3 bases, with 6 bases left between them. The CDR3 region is CASSYLGANEKLFF. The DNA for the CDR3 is TGTGCCAGCAGTTACTTGGGAGCTAATGAAAAACTGTTTTTT.

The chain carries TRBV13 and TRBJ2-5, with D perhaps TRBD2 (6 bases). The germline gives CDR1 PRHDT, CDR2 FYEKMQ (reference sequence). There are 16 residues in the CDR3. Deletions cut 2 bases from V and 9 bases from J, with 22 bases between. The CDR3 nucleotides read TGTGCCAGCAGCTTATTCGAGGGACTGATCCCGGGGGCCCAGTACTTC. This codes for CASSLFEGLIPGAQYF.

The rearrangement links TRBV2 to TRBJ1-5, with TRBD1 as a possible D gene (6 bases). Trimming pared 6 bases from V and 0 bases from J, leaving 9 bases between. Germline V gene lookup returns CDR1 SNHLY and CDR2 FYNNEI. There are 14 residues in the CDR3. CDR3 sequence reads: CASSGQSSNQPQHF. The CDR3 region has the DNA TGTGCCAGCAGCGGACAGAGTAGCAATCAGCCCCAGCATTTT.